The 12 T cell receptor beta chains given below trace back to one sample, sequenced in a study of shared clonotypes between healthy human individuals. The assay was immunoSEQ multiplex PCR, and TCRdb's table has in-frame clones only and misses some. There are roughly 1,100,000 clones in the sample; roughly 80% occur only once, and 1.4% to 1.5% lies in the top ten. The sample comprised memory CD4+ T cells sorted from blood. Described subset: CD45RA-negative fraction. These receptors were taken from a man between 18 and 29 years old in good health.

The CDR3 region is CASSYISPLHF. The DNA for the CDR3 is TGTGCCAGCAGTTATATCTCACCCCTCCACTTT. The J gene is TRBJ1-6, the V gene TRBV6-1; D is unclear. Trimming took off 5 bases at V and 10 bases at J, with 6 bases between the two ends. CDR3 length equals 11 residues. CDR1 is MNHNS and CDR2 is SASEGT in the germline V gene.

The chain employs TRBV30 and TRBJ1-5; D is possibly TRBD1 (5 bases). The germline V gene has CDR1 GTSNPN and CDR2 SVGIG (reference sequence). Deletions cut 8 bases from V and 3 bases from J, with 17 bases between. The CDR3 covers 14 residues. The CDR3 loop is CAMNQGGYNQPQHF. CDR3 DNA: TGTGCCATGAATCAGGGAGGATACAATCAGCCCCAGCATTTT.

This clone occurred a few times. V gene TRBV5-6 combines with J gene TRBJ2-5; 10 nucleotides agree with TRBD2. This CDR3 has 15 residues. Germline lookup yields CDR1 SGHDT and CDR2 YYEEEE. J was trimmed by 5 bases and V by 3 bases; bases with no gene match: 7. The CDR3 reads CASSWLAGVRETQYF. DNA for the CDR3: TGTGCCAGCAGCTGGCTAGCGGGGGTGCGGGAGACCCAGTACTTC.

V is TRBV5-4 and J is TRBJ2-7, with D maybe TRBD2 (5 bases). Germline CDR1 SGHNT, CDR2 YYREEE (reference sequence). V was pared by 0 bases and J by 0 bases, with 10 bases between. The CDR3 loop spans 15 amino acids. The CDR3 sequence is CASSLDGSGSYEQYF. The CDR3 nucleotides are TGTGCCAGCAGCTTGGACGGCAGCGGCTCCTACGAGCAGTACTTC.

The sample holds one count of this clone. CDR3 DNA: TGCGCCAGCAGCCTTGCCACCCCAGGCTACAATGAGCAGTTCTTC. This translates into CASSLATPGYNEQFF. The V and J genes are TRBV5-1 and TRBJ2-1; D gene uncertain. Germline-derived CDR1 and CDR2 are SGHRS and YFSETQ. CDR3 length: 15 residues. Between the trimmed V and J ends, which lost 4 bases and 3 bases, there was a span of 14 bases.

V usage is TRBV25-1 and J usage is TRBJ2-5, with D unclear. Germline CDR1 reads MGHDK; CDR2 reads SYGVNS. V lost 7 bases and J 2 bases, leaving 5 bases between the germline ends. CDR3 size: 11 residues. CDR3 sequence (DNA): TGTGCCAGCACTCTTCAAGAGACCCAGTACTTC. This encodes CASTLQETQYF. Together with reference TRBV25-1 and TRBJ2-5, the CDR3 gives the full variable domain: EADIYQTPRYLVIGTGKKITLECSQTMGHDKMYWYQQDPGMELHLIHYSYGVNSTEKGDLSSESTVSRIRTEHFPLTLESARPSHTSQYLCASTLQETQYFGPGTRLLVL.

The chain employs TRBV10-3 and TRBJ2-1, with D perhaps matching TRBD2 (6 bases). The germline V and J ends were trimmed by 6 bases and 7 bases, with 13 bases remaining between them. This CDR3 contains 13 residues. The germline V gene encodes CDR1 ENHRY and CDR2 SYGVKD. The CDR3 reads CAIREGGGNEQFF. In nucleotides, the CDR3 is TGTGCCATCAGGGAGGGAGGTGGGAATGAGCAGTTCTTC.

This chain joins TRBV7-2 and TRBJ2-6; D is ambiguous. The CDR3 runs 14 residues. Trimming took 2 bases from V and 4 from J, leaving 6 bases between them. Germline loops: CDR1 SGHTA, CDR2 FQGNSA. Here the CDR3 reads CASSLMAGANVLTF. The CDR3 coding sequence is TGTGCCAGCAGCTTAATGGCCGGGGCCAACGTCCTGACTTTC.

As concerns this clone: Germline and junction disagree at one end, which may indicate a read error. This chain uses TRBV7-7 with TRBJ2-1; no definite D call. The CDR3 consists of 13 residues. The germline V gene has CDR1 SSHAT and CDR2 FNYEAQ (reference sequence). CDR3 amino acids: CASSLSSYNEQFF. The CDR3 DNA follows: TGTGCTAGCAGCTTAAGCTCCTACAATGAGCAGTTCTTC.

The chain links TRBV5-1 to TRBJ1-2, with TRBD1 matching over 8 bases. Trimming removed 2 bases from V and 5 bases from J; junction bases left unmatched: 11. The CDR3 has 16 amino acids. CDR1 and CDR2 (germline): SGHRS, YFSETQ. The CDR3 sequence is CASSFDGQGNSYGYTF. The CDR3 DNA sequence: TGCGCCAGCAGCTTTGACGGACAGGGCAATTCGTATGGCTACACCTTC.

This clone was recorded a few times. Here the CDR3 reads CASTPGSTDTQYF. CDR3 bases: TGTGCCAGCACCCCTGGAAGCACAGATACGCAGTATTTT. The chain is built from TRBV6-6 and TRBJ2-3; D is uncertain. V shed 7 bases and J shed 0 bases, with 8 bases lying between them. CDR3 size: 13 residues. Germline CDR1 is MNHNY and CDR2 is SVGAGI (reference sequence).

The chain joins TRBV6-6 to TRBJ1-6, with no clear D. The CDR3 totals 15 residues. Looked up from germline, CDR1 is MNHNY and CDR2 is SVGAGI (reference sequence). Trimming removed 6 bases at V and 10 bases at J, with 19 bases between. Here the CDR3 DNA reads TGTGCCAGCAGCCCCGGACCGTCACCCGGCTCACCCCTCCACTTT. Translation gives CASSPGPSPGSPLHF.